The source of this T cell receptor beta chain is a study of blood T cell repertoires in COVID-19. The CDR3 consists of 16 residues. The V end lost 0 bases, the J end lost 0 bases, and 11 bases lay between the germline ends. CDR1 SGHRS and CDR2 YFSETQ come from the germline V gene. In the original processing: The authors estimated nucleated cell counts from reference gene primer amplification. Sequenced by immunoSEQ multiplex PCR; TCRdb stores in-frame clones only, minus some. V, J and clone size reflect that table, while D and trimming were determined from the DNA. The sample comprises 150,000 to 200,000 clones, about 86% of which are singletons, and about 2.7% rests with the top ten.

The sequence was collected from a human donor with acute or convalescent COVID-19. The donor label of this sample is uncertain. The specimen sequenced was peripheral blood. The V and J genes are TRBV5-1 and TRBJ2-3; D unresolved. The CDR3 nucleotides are TGCGCCAGCAGCTTGGAAGGTGCGGTTAGCACAGATACGCAGTATTTT. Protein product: CASSLEGAVSTDTQYF. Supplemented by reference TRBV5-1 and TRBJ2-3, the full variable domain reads KAGVTQTPRYLIKTRGQQVTLSCSPISGHRSVSWYQQTPGQGLQFLFEYFSETQRNKGNFPGRFSGRQFSNSRSEMNVSTLELGDSALYLCASSLEGAVSTDTQYFGPGTRLTVL.